These 23 T cell receptor beta chains were sequenced from one sample in a study of Tregs in tolerant kidney transplant recipients (dated by TCRdb to between 2018 and 2021). The transplants used related donors along with nonmyeloablative bone marrow transplantation, and in the human trials mixed chimerism was transient. The library was obtained by the immunoSEQ multiplex PCR assay. The immuneACCESS repertoire file appears here via TCRdb, limited to in-frame rearrangements. These files lack a portion of the clones; in checked studies, under half of the deficit traces to unresolved V genes, and the cause of the others is not known. For this sample there are roughly 54,000 clones; around 90% appear just once. In total, the top ten clones hold about 16% of the sample. Here the sequenced sample was CD8+ T cells from blood (PBMCs), taken 12 months after the transplant. These receptors all come from a human patient who received a combined kidney and bone marrow transplant. Following transplantation, T cells from the graft donor may be among those present.

This clone was seen a handful of times. The chain uses TRBV19 and TRBJ1-1; D remains unclear. V lost 3 bases and J lost 7, with 9 bases in between. Germline V lookup: CDR1 LNHDA, CDR2 SQIVND (reference sequence). The CDR3 is made up of 12 amino acids. The CDR3 DNA sequence: TGTGCCAGTAGTATTTTTGTCGGTGAAGCTTTCTTT. Amino acid sequence: CASSIFVGEAFF.

The rearrangement uses TRBV28 and TRBJ2-6; TRBD1 matches at 8 bases. The CDR3 length is 20 residues. Germline V gives CDR1 MDHEN, CDR2 SYDVKM. V trimming: 5 bases; J trimming: 1 base; junction bases outside the gene matches: 16. The CDR3 DNA sequence: TGTGCCAGCAGTACCCTACCGCTTGACCAGGGGGCGTCTGGGGCCAACGTCCTGACTTTC. This codes for CASSTLPLDQGASGANVLTF.

J is TRBJ2-5 and V is TRBV7-6; D gene ambiguous. Germline-derived CDR1 and CDR2 are SGHVS and FNYEAQ. The CDR3 is made up of 13 amino acids. V was pared by 6 bases and J by 3 bases, with 11 bases between. CDR3 DNA: TGTGCCAGCAGATTCCTAGGAGAAGAGACCCAGTACTTC. Its translation is CASRFLGEETQYF.

CDR3 DNA: TGTGCCAGCAGCTTCACCGGGACAGGGTCCTACGAGCAGTACTTC. This encodes CASSFTGTGSYEQYF. This chain connects TRBV5-8 to TRBJ2-7; 9 nucleotides agree with TRBD1. Germline trimming cut 2 bases from V and 1 base from J; bases unmatched to any gene: 4. Germline V CDR1 and CDR2: SGHTS, YDEGEE. There are 15 residues in the CDR3.

The J gene is TRBJ1-2, the V gene TRBV4-1, with TRBD1 identical over 7 bases. The CDR3 sequence is 12 residues long. Trimming removed 3 bases from V and 7 bases from J; junction bases left unmatched: 2. The V gene's germline CDR1 is MGHRA and CDR2 YSYEKL. The CDR3 protein is CASSQAGGGYTF. In DNA form, the CDR3 reads TGCGCCAGCAGCCAGGCAGGGGGTGGCTACACCTTC.

This clone has only a few counts. The J gene is TRBJ1-1, the V gene TRBV2; D uncertain. Germline V gene data show CDR1 as SNHLY and CDR2 as FYNNEI. CDR3 size: 12 residues. V dropped 8 bases and J dropped 7 bases, with 14 bases sitting between them. CDR3 sequence: CASDSTTVEAFF. CDR3 nucleotides: TGTGCCAGCGACTCGACGACGGTTGAAGCTTTCTTT.

In its sample, this clone was seen once. The V call is TRBV4-3, the J call TRBJ1-3, with TRBD1 as a possible D gene (5 bases). V shed 2 bases and J shed 0 bases, with 17 bases lying between them. Germline loops: CDR1 LGHNA, CDR2 YSLEER. The CDR3 sequence is 18 residues long. CDR3 protein: CASSQSPGLSNSGNTIYF. The CDR3 DNA is TGCGCCAGCAGCCAATCTCCGGGACTGTCCAACTCTGGAAACACCATATATTTT.

The V call is TRBV27, the J call TRBJ1-2; D uncertain. Germline V gene lookup returns CDR1 MNHEY and CDR2 SMNVEV (reference sequence). The length of the CDR3 is 13 residues. Trimming cost V 2 bases and J 7 bases, with 11 bases left between them. CDR3: CASSLAANLGYTF. CDR3 nucleotide sequence: TGTGCCAGCAGTTTAGCGGCAAATCTTGGCTACACCTTC.

This rearrangement joins TRBV6-1 to TRBJ1-1; D perhaps matches TRBD1 (5 bases). Germline V CDR1 and CDR2: MNHNS, SASEGT. V was clipped by 5 bases and J by 0 bases, with 13 bases between them. The CDR3 has 15 amino acids. The CDR3 spells CASSLQGTMNTEAFF. For the CDR3, the DNA is TGTGCCAGCAGTTTGCAGGGCACGATGAACACTGAAGCTTTCTTT.

The J gene is TRBJ2-7, the V gene TRBV5-1, with 8 bases that match TRBD1. The V gene end was trimmed by 2 bases and the J gene end by 4 bases; junction bases not matched to a gene: 5. There are 14 residues in the CDR3. Germline values: CDR1 SGHRS, CDR2 YFSETQ. CDR3 coding DNA: TGCGCCAGCAGCTTAGCAGGGGGCCAATACGAGCAGTACTTC. It specifies CASSLAGGQYEQYF.

Concerning this clone itself: The same CDR3 also results from other DNA sequences found in this sample. The chain has TRBV4-1 and TRBJ1-6; 10 bases are shared with TRBD1. The J segment lost 10 bases and the V segment lost 2 bases, leaving 5 bases of the junction unmatched. Per the germline V gene, CDR1 is MGHRA and CDR2 is YSYEKL. This CDR3 comprises 15 residues. The CDR3 DNA is TGCGCCAGCAGCCAATGGGGACAGGGGACCTCACCCCTCCACTTT. Translated, it gives CASSQWGQGTSPLHF.

The V call is TRBV9, the J call TRBJ1-1, with 7 bases that match TRBD1. This CDR3 spans 15 amino acids. V was pared by 3 bases and J by 1 base, with 6 bases of the junction left unmatched. From germline, CDR1 is SGDLS and CDR2 YYNGEE. For the CDR3, the DNA is TGTGCCAGCAGCGCAGGTCGGGACAGGAACACTGAAGCTTTCTTT. Protein: CASSAGRDRNTEAFF.

Only one count was recorded for this clone. The rearrangement links TRBV27 to TRBJ2-3; 7 nucleotides match TRBD1. Looked up from germline, CDR1 is MNHEY and CDR2 is SMNVEV (reference sequence). V lost 4 bases to trimming and J lost 3 bases; unmatched junction nucleotides: 10. This CDR3 is built from 16 residues. In nucleotides, the CDR3 is TGTGCCAGCAGTTACTCTCAGGGGGAGTTGACAGATACGCAGTATTTT. It specifies CASSYSQGELTDTQYF.

The chain uses TRBV5-4 and TRBJ2-1; tentative D call: TRBD2 (5 bases). The V gene lost 0 bases and the J gene lost 6 bases, with 10 bases spanning the gap. Germline assignment: CDR1 SGHNT and CDR2 YYREEE (reference sequence). The CDR3 runs 14 residues. CDR3 amino acids: CASSLAGSINEQFF. The CDR3, as DNA: TGTGCCAGCAGCTTGGCGGGATCGATCAATGAGCAGTTCTTC.

Concerning this clone itself: Distinct nucleotide sequences in the sample also encode this CDR3. V and J are TRBV10-3 and TRBJ1-6; TRBD1 matches at 7 bases. Unmatched junction bases numbered 6, after V lost 5 bases and J lost 5 bases. This CDR3 has 15 amino acids. The germline V gene has CDR1 ENHRY and CDR2 SYGVKD. CDR3 protein: CAISPRTGDNSPLHF. CDR3 DNA: TGTGCCATCAGTCCCCGGACAGGTGATAATTCACCCCTCCACTTT.

The chain joins TRBV27 to TRBJ2-3; D possibly corresponds to TRBD2 (6 bases). Germline V gene sequence: CDR1 MNHEY, CDR2 SMNVEV (reference sequence). This CDR3 spans 15 amino acids. V was clipped by 5 bases and J by 5 bases, with 17 bases between them. CDR3 sequence: CASSLPGGDLDTQYF. The CDR3 DNA is TGTGCCAGCAGTCTCCCGGGCGGGGATTTAGATACGCAGTATTTT.

About this clone: Sequence at one end of the junction differs from germline and may be a read error. V usage is TRBV5-8 and J usage is TRBJ1-6, with TRBD1 as a possible D gene (5 bases). Per the germline V gene, CDR1 is SGHTS and CDR2 is YDEGEE. The length of the CDR3 is 17 residues. DNA for the CDR3: TGTGCCGGCAGCTTGACGATTCGGCCCCAGGGAAATTCACCCCTCCACTTT. Translated: CAGSLTIRPQGNSPLHF.

This clone is medium-sized (0.01 to 0.1%) by share. The V call is TRBV27, the J call TRBJ2-3; the match to TRBD2 covers 12 bases. The ends lost 2 bases at V and 2 bases at J; junction bases unmatched: 2. The germline V gene encodes CDR1 MNHEY and CDR2 SMNVEV (reference sequence). The CDR3 extends over 16 amino acids. The CDR3 loop is CASSLGLAGLTDTQYF. In DNA form, the CDR3 reads TGTGCCAGCAGTTTAGGACTAGCGGGACTCACAGATACGCAGTATTTT.

The genes are TRBV28 and TRBJ1-2, with D perhaps TRBD1 (5 bases). Germline CDR1 is MDHEN and CDR2 is SYDVKM. The V gene lost 7 bases and the J gene lost 5 bases, with 17 bases spanning the gap. The CDR3 loop spans 14 amino acids. CDR3 sequence (DNA): TGTGCCAGCACCCTCGACGGGGGGAGGTATGGCTACACCTTC. Its translation is CASTLDGGRYGYTF.

This clone has a single count. The V gene is TRBV11-2, the J gene TRBJ2-7; D is unclear. Trimming removed 4 bases from V and 5 bases from J, with 15 bases in between. The V gene's germline CDR1 is SGHAT and CDR2 FQNNGV. The CDR3 consists of 14 residues. The CDR3 region is CASSSLQRRNEQYF. DNA of the CDR3: TGTGCCAGCAGCTCCCTACAGAGAAGAAACGAGCAGTACTTC.

The chain combines TRBV9 with TRBJ2-7; 10 bases are a match to TRBD1. V shed 2 bases and J 2 bases; nucleotides not matched to a gene: 1. The CDR3 loop spans 14 amino acids. Germline CDR1 reads SGDLS; CDR2 reads YYNGEE. CDR3 bases: TGTGCCAGCAGCGTCGGGACAGGGGCCTACGAGCAGTACTTC. Protein product: CASSVGTGAYEQYF.

The table lists this clone with a count of one. V gene TRBV13 combines with J gene TRBJ2-3; 8 bases align to TRBD1. With V trimmed by 7 bases and J by 5 bases, 11 bases remained unmatched. CDR1 PRHDT and CDR2 FYEKMQ come from the germline V gene (reference sequence). CDR3 length equals 15 residues. The CDR3 protein is CASTPRGQGGDTQYF. CDR3 coding DNA: TGTGCCAGCACCCCCCGCGGACAGGGTGGAGATACGCAGTATTTT.

This clone was picked up one time. The chain is built from TRBV7-9 and TRBJ2-7; D might be TRBD1 (6 bases). This CDR3 is built from 16 residues. CDR1 and CDR2 (germline): SEHNR, FQNEAQ (reference sequence). V lost 2 bases to trimming and J lost 1 base, with 15 bases between them. The CDR3 region is CASSLSMGAKSYEQYF. CDR3 nucleotide sequence: TGTGCCAGCAGCTTAAGTATGGGGGCGAAATCCTACGAGCAGTACTTC.